This T cell receptor (beta chain) was retrieved from a study of OX40 agonist ivuxolimab in advanced cancers. Study overall: Dose-escalation patients suffered from hepatocellular carcinoma, melanoma, renal cell or head and neck cancer.

Profiled with immunoSEQ multiplex PCR; TCRdb holds only in-frame clones, not every one. Among 20,000 to 25,000 clones listed, approximately 80% were seen once. This CDR3 comprises 16 residues. J lost 6 bases, V lost 5 bases, and 7 bases had no gene match. Germline assignment: CDR1 SEHNR and CDR2 FQNEAQ (reference sequence). Comments on this clone: Its antigen is as yet unknown.

Findings and caveats of the study: Also present in some nonresponders was a low level of normalized T-cell clonal expansion.

The specimen comprised CD4+ or CD8+ T cells sorted from blood, sampled in a trial of the OX40 agonist ivuxolimab. V usage is TRBV7-9 and J usage is TRBJ2-2, with 12 nucleotides matching TRBD1. The clonotype was recovered from an adult with an advanced solid tumor such as melanoma, head and neck, liver or kidney cancer. CDR3 region: CASSVPGQGAPGELFF. CDR3 nucleotides: TGTGCCAGCAGCGTTCCGGGACAGGGGGCGCCCGGGGAGCTGTTTTTT.